This T cell receptor beta chain is drawn from a study of blood T cells in healthy people across ages. It was with a sample-barcoded 5' primer and a J-beta primer mix that a second PCR of roughly 6 to 12 cycles was run. Each sample provided no less than 2.5 million CDR3-containing paired-end reads. Via MiXCR, TCRdb re-called the 5' RACE reads, giving one row per CDR3 protein. Of over 1,300,000 distinct CDR3 sequences detected, roughly 64% appear once; the ten largest clones hold 5% to 7%. This CDR3 contains 14 residues. Per germline, CDR1 MGHRA and CDR2 YSYEKL. V shed 2 bases and J shed 0 bases, with 7 bases lying between them.

This chain uses TRBV4-1 with TRBJ1-2; no definite D call. The TCR comes from a young man in good health. The sample taken for sequencing was blood. The CDR3 here is CASSQRSANYGYTF. The CDR3 region has the DNA TGCGCCAGCAGCCAAAGGTCTGCTAACTATGGCTACACCTTC.